These T cell receptor beta chains were read from a single sample in a study of cytomegalovirus exposure and HLA in healthy donors. The protocol was immunoSEQ multiplex PCR, while the TCRdb copy is restricted to in-frame clones and leaves out a portion. The sample has fewer than 250,000 clones, around nine tenths seen once. The sequencing input was PBMCs. These receptors all come from a woman aged 18-30 years in good health and CMV-seronegative. Each CDR3 is given with its conserved first and last residue. Fields, in order: V gene, J gene, clone size, CDR3 protein. Clone size appears in some rows only: once, few, many, or a class for an expanded clone.

TRBV6-6	NA	few	CASSYRTGLESYEQYF
TRBV28	TRBJ1-5	NA	CASGLGGGGEGNQPQHF
TRBV7-9	TRBJ1-1	NA	CSSSFGGNTEAFF
TRBV18	TRBJ2-7	NA	CASSPLLAGGFYEQYF
TRBV7-9	TRBJ1-1	NA	CASKGDTEAFF
TRBV9	TRBJ2-3	NA	CASSVDLGLNAQYF
TRBV29-1	TRBJ1-1	NA	CSVGRVAGDMNTEAFF
TRBV5-4	TRBJ1-6	NA	CASSLAEADRGGSPLHF
TRBV5-6	TRBJ1-1	NA	CASSLLQGGNTEAFF
TRBV19	TRBJ1-4	NA	CASTVLGTPNEKLFF
TRBV7-9	TRBJ1-1	NA	CASSFQLNTEAFF
TRBV7-9	TRBJ1-3	NA	CASSPTSYERTRSGNTIYF
TRBV27	TRBJ1-2	once	CASSMTGTYGYTF
TRBV6-4	TRBJ1-2	once	CASPQDRFNYGYTF
TRBV29-1	TRBJ2-1	once	CSVQGNNEQFF
TRBV27	TRBJ1-4	NA	CASSLSKGTANEKLFF
TRBV6-5	TRBJ1-5	once	CASRRVGQPQHF
TRBV6-6	TRBJ2-3	NA	CASIPSSGHTQYF
TRBV2	NA	NA	CAIRGGRGFYEQYF
TRBV19	TRBJ1-5	NA	CASSIKGGQPQHF
TRBV7-9	TRBJ2-5	NA	CASSFPRQGQETQYF
TRBV28	TRBJ1-2	NA	CASKRQTGIPYGYTF
TRBV18	TRBJ2-5	NA	CASSIASDQETQYF
TRBV15	TRBJ1-2	NA	CATSRVVWTDGYTF
TRBV7-9	TRBJ2-1	once	CASSLSSGPYNEQFF
TRBV5-1	NA	NA	CASSQWDRSSYEQYF